The 27 T cell receptor beta chains given below trace back to one sample, sequenced in a study of T cells in Graves' hyperthyroidism and ophthalmopathy. What was amplified from RNA transcripts were TCR beta CDR3 regions. The TCR CDR3 first-round RT-PCR relied on the HTBI primer set. TCRdb re-derived calls from the multiplex PCR reads in MiXCR, one entry per CDR3 protein. The sample records a few hundred thousand distinct CDR3 sequences, about 15% being singletons. What was sequenced was blood. Receptors originate from a woman aged 25 to 39 with Graves' hyperthyroidism that later progressed to Graves' ophthalmopathy.

This clonotype was detected many times. The rearrangement links TRBV12-3 or TRBV12-4 to TRBJ2-7; 8 bases are a match to TRBD1. Germline trimming cut 3 bases from V and 3 bases from J; bases unmatched to any gene: 4. The CDR3 contains 14 residues. The CDR3 reads CASSFFDRGYEQYF. The CDR3 coding sequence is TGTGCCAGCAGTTTTTTCGACAGGGGCTACGAGCAGTACTTC.

This clonotype was seen many times. The chain employs TRBV7-9 and TRBJ1-1; no clear D. The ends were cut back, 1 base at V and 1 base at J, with 10 bases in the middle. The CDR3 spans 15 residues. The germline V gene has CDR1 SEHNR and CDR2 FQNEAQ (reference sequence). The CDR3 DNA is TGTGCCAGCAGCTTAGTACGGAGCGAGAACACTGAAGCTTTCTTT. Encoded protein: CASSLVRSENTEAFF.

The CDR3 loop reads CASSIPHREATQYF. CDR3 nucleotides: TGTGCCAGTAGTATCCCCCACAGGGAAGCTACGCAGTATTTT. J is TRBJ2-3 and V is TRBV19, with D perhaps TRBD1 (6 bases). From germline, CDR1 is LNHDA and CDR2 SQIVND (reference sequence). The germline V and J ends were trimmed by 3 bases and 8 bases, with 15 bases remaining between them. The CDR3 covers 14 residues.

The CDR3 loop is CASSAGTSGSAAYNEQFF. CDR3 coding DNA: TGTGCCAGCAGTGCCGGGACTAGCGGGAGCGCGGCCTACAATGAGCAGTTCTTC. V gene TRBV28 combines with J gene TRBJ2-1; 14 bases are a match to TRBD2. Germline CDR1 is MDHEN and CDR2 is SYDVKM. With V trimmed by 5 bases and J by 2 bases, 8 bases remained unmatched. The CDR3 is 18 residues long.

This clonotype was recorded a few times. This rearrangement joins TRBV18 to TRBJ2-1; TRBD2 is a possible D gene (6 bases). CDR3 length: 14 amino acids. Trimming took 3 bases from V and 5 from J, leaving 11 bases between them. In germline, CDR1 is KGHSH, CDR2 LQKENI. For the CDR3, the DNA is TGTGCCAGCTCACCCAGCAGACTAGACAATGAGCAGTTCTTC. Its protein is CASSPSRLDNEQFF.

This clonotype has a count of ten or more. This chain joins TRBV30 and TRBJ1-2, with unresolved D. V was pared by 0 bases and J by 7 bases, with 12 bases between. CDR3 length: 13 amino acids. The germline V gene encodes CDR1 GTSNPN and CDR2 SVGIG (reference sequence). The CDR3 loop is CAWSVRGRFGYTF. The DNA of the CDR3 is TGTGCCTGGAGTGTACGAGGGAGGTTTGGCTACACCTTC.

This clonotype was counted only a few times. J is TRBJ1-2 and V is TRBV7-9; D is undetermined. From germline, CDR1 is SEHNR and CDR2 FQNEAQ (reference sequence). The V gene lost 4 bases and the J gene lost 0 bases, with 18 bases spanning the gap. CDR3 length equals 17 residues. CDR3 bases: TGTGCCAGCAGCTCTTACGGAACCAAACAATCTAACTATGGCTACACCTTC. It encodes CASSSYGTKQSNYGYTF.

This clonotype was seen repeatedly, ten times or more. The chain couples TRBV24-1 to TRBJ2-1; no definite D call. The ends were cut back, 5 bases at V and 4 bases at J, with 11 bases in the middle. The CDR3 contains 14 residues. Germline assignment: CDR1 KGHDR and CDR2 SFDVKD. CDR3 amino acids: CATSARAPYNEQFF. As DNA, the CDR3 is TGTGCCACCAGTGCCCGGGCCCCGTACAATGAGCAGTTCTTC.

In its sample, this clonotype was seen once. J is TRBJ2-3 and V is TRBV20-1; 7 bases align to TRBD2. Germline CDR1 and CDR2: DFQATT and SNEGSKA (reference sequence). After removal of 7 bases from V and 2 bases from J, the junction contained 9 bases not matched to a gene. CDR3 size: 14 residues. Here the CDR3 DNA reads TGCAGTGGGGGAGCGGGATCCCCCACAGATACGCAGTATTTT. It specifies CSGGAGSPTDTQYF.

This clonotype occurred many times. This chain uses TRBV2 with TRBJ1-1; a weak D match, TRBD1 (5 bases). The CDR3 loop spans 14 amino acids. V dropped 4 bases and J dropped 1 base, with 10 bases sitting between them. CDR1 and CDR2 from the germline V gene are SNHLY and FYNNEI. This CDR3 is CASSVIGGNTEAFF. As DNA, the CDR3 is TGTGCCAGCAGTGTTATCGGGGGGAACACTGAAGCTTTCTTT.

The sample holds many counts of this clonotype. The CDR3 reads CSAPGTSGMTGELFF. The CDR3 DNA reads as TGCAGCGCCCCTGGGACTAGCGGAATGACCGGGGAGCTGTTTTTT. V and J are TRBV29-1 and TRBJ2-2; 11 nucleotides align to TRBD2. The V gene end was trimmed by 7 bases and the J gene end by 5 bases; junction bases not matched to a gene: 9. This CDR3 spans 15 amino acids. Looked up from germline, CDR1 is SQVTM and CDR2 is ANQGSEA.

This clonotype was seen many times. The rearrangement uses TRBV14 and TRBJ2-1; D uncertain. CDR1 is SGHDN and CDR2 is FVKESK in the germline V gene. The ends were cut back, 5 bases at V and 0 bases at J, with 11 bases in the middle. There are 15 residues in the CDR3. CDR3 in amino acids: CASSNMISSYNEQFF. The DNA for the CDR3 is TGTGCCAGCAGCAACATGATAAGCTCCTACAATGAGCAGTTCTTC.

Comment on this clonotype: This sequence may be a read error, since a much larger clone differs from it by one base. The chain employs TRBV11-2 and TRBJ1-6; D possibly corresponds to TRBD1 (5 bases). CDR3 length: 16 residues. CDR1 and CDR2 from the germline V gene are SGHAT and FQNNGV. DNA for the CDR3: TGTGCCAGCAGCGAGGACACCCACCTTTATAATTCACCCCTCCAATTT. It encodes CASSEDTHLYNSPLQF.

The table lists this clonotype with many counts. The CDR3 DNA reads as TGTGCCAGCAGCGAGGAAGGGAACACTGAAGCTTTCTTT. Amino acid sequence: CASSEEGNTEAFF. The chain carries TRBV7-8 and TRBJ1-1; no clear D. The germline CDR1 and CDR2 sequences are SGHVS and FQNEAQ. V was shortened by 5 bases and J by 1 base, with 8 bases between the two germline ends. The CDR3 covers 13 residues.

The J gene is TRBJ2-3, the V gene TRBV20-1; unclear D gene. This CDR3 is built from 12 residues. V was shortened by 2 bases and J by 2 bases, with 5 bases between the two germline ends. Germline CDR1 DFQATT, CDR2 SNEGSKA (reference sequence). The CDR3 is CSARFLTDTQYF. CDR3 sequence (DNA): TGCAGTGCTAGATTTCTCACAGATACGCAGTATTTT.

The chain is built from TRBV19 and TRBJ2-2; unclear D gene. Per the germline V gene, CDR1 is LNHDA and CDR2 is SQIVND (reference sequence). The CDR3 runs to 15 residues. The V and J ends lost 3 bases and 0 bases respectively, with 8 bases between them. The CDR3 DNA follows: TGTGCCAGTAGTATTGTCACCACGAACACCGGGGAGCTGTTTTTT. Translation: CASSIVTTNTGELFF.

There are many counts of this clonotype. The CDR3 here is CASSLEGGAGTDTQYF. Here the CDR3 DNA reads TGTGCCAGCAGCTTAGAGGGGGGAGCGGGCACAGATACGCAGTATTTT. V gene TRBV11-3 combines with J gene TRBJ2-3, with a possible D match to TRBD2 (6 bases). Trimming removed 0 bases from V and 1 base from J, with 11 bases in between. The CDR3 runs to 16 residues. Germline V CDR1 and CDR2: SGHNT, YENEEA. Full variable domain (missing parts from reference TRBV11-3 and TRBJ2-3): EAGVVQSPRYKIIEKKQPVAFWCNPISGHNTLYWYLQNLGQGPELLIRYENEEAVDDSQLPKDRFSAERLKGVDSTLKIQPAELGDSAVYLCASSLEGGAGTDTQYFGPGTRLTVL.

The chain carries TRBV7-9 and TRBJ2-2; D is perhaps TRBD1 (5 bases). The ends were cut back, 2 bases at V and 3 bases at J, with 13 bases in the middle. From germline, CDR1 is SEHNR and CDR2 FQNEAQ (reference sequence). There are 16 residues in the CDR3. CDR3 nucleotides: TGTGCCAGCAGCTTAAAGGGGAAGACGGACACCGGGGAGCTGTTTTTT. Translated, it gives CASSLKGKTDTGELFF.

Concerning this clonotype itself: The germline gene is not matched at one end of the junction; a read error may be the cause. The V and J genes are TRBV7-9 and TRBJ2-1; 7 bases fit TRBD2. The CDR3 has 15 residues. CDR1 SEHNR and CDR2 FQNEAQ come from the germline V gene (reference sequence). CDR3 protein: CASSPREGSNNEQFF. CDR3 coding DNA: TGTGCCAGCAGCCCGAGGGAGGGCTCCAACAATGAGCAGTTCTTC.

As regards this clonotype: This clone may be a read error of a much larger clone one base away. This sequence joins TRBV30 and TRBJ1-2; 7 bases fit TRBD1. Germline V gene lookup returns CDR1 GTSNPN and CDR2 SVGIG (reference sequence). The CDR3 consists of 16 residues. CDR3 bases: TGTGCCTGGAGTGACCATCTCGGGGACAGCAACTTTGGCTACACCTTC. This encodes CAWSDHLGDSNFGYTF. Filled out from reference TRBV30 and TRBJ1-2, the complete variable domain reads SQTIHQWPATLVQPVGSPLSLECTVEGTSNPNLYWYRQAAGRGLQLLFYSVGIGQISSEVPQNLSASRPQDRQFILSSKKLLLSDSGFYLCAWSDHLGDSNFGYTFGSGTRLTVV.

Only a few counts were recorded for this clonotype. The V call is TRBV27, the J call TRBJ2-7; 8 bases align to TRBD1. The CDR3 is 14 residues long. Germline CDR1 reads MNHEY; CDR2 reads SMNVEV (reference sequence). Trimming at V came to 6 bases and at J to 5 bases, leaving 9 bases not matched to a gene. The CDR3, as DNA: TGTGCCAGCAGAATACAGGGGGTATTTGACGAGCAGTACTTC. Encoded protein: CASRIQGVFDEQYF.

This clonotype was picked up many times. The gene calls are TRBV12-3 or TRBV12-4 and TRBJ2-7; D might be TRBD1 (5 bases). The CDR3 spans 13 residues. Deletions cut 5 bases from V and 6 bases from J, with 14 bases between. CDR3 amino acids: CASSNLDISEQYF. In DNA, the CDR3 is TGTGCCAGCAGTAACCTGGACATCTCCGAGCAGTACTTC.

The V and J genes are TRBV7-2 and TRBJ2-1; 8 bases agree with TRBD2. CDR1 is SGHTA, CDR2 FQGNSA, per germline. The trim removed 5 bases at V and 5 bases at J, leaving 8 bases unmatched. There are 15 residues in the CDR3. The CDR3 nucleotides read TGTGCCAGCAGCCCTTGGACTAGCAGAGACAATGAGCAGTTCTTC. It specifies CASSPWTSRDNEQFF.

In regard to this clonotype: The missing conserved phenylalanine or tryptophan at the end of this CDR3 makes a read error likely. The chain uses TRBV29-1 and TRBJ1-2, with 10 bases fitting TRBD1. This CDR3 is 15 amino acids long. Unmatched junction bases numbered 7, after V lost 4 bases and J lost 2 bases. Per germline, CDR1 SQVTM and CDR2 ANQGSEA. CDR3 in DNA: TGCAGCGTTGCCGCGGGACAGGGGATCAACTATGGCTACACCCTC. This translates into CSVAAGQGINYGYTL.

This clonotype was counted only a few times. This rearrangement joins TRBV7-2 to TRBJ2-7; D gene ambiguous. Germline CDR1 and CDR2: SGHTA and FQGNSA. Trimming cost V 2 bases and J 6 bases, with 17 bases left between them. CDR3 length equals 15 residues. The DNA for the CDR3 is TGTGCCAGCAGCTTAAGGGCCGAGTTCCTGGGCGAGCAGTACTTC. Translation: CASSLRAEFLGEQYF.

This clonotype was detected ten times or more. The genes are TRBV9 and TRBJ1-2; no firm D call. Trimming took 0 bases from V and 8 from J, leaving 8 bases between them. The CDR3 length is 12 residues. Germline V gene sequence: CDR1 SGDLS, CDR2 YYNGEE. The CDR3 spells CASSVVGYGYTF. As DNA, the CDR3 is TGTGCCAGCAGCGTAGTAGGGTACGGCTACACCTTC.

This clonotype came up a few times. The chain recombines TRBV6-1 with TRBJ2-3; 7 nucleotides match TRBD1. The CDR3 is 16 residues long. The junction had 10 bases not matched to a gene; V was cut back by 7 bases and J by 0 bases. CDR1 is MNHNS, CDR2 SASEGT, per germline. The CDR3: CASKLSGTASTDTQYF. DNA of the CDR3: TGTGCCAGCAAGCTGTCCGGGACAGCCAGCACAGATACGCAGTATTTT.